The rows below give T cell receptor beta chains drawn from one sample of a study of T-cell memory formation after mild COVID-19. Each CDR3 protein is one row after TCRdb ran MiXCR on the 5' RACE reads. This table holds 140,000 to 150,000 distinct CDR3 sequences, under 7% found once. Material: PBMCs or a T cell subset sorted from them (not recorded which). The receptor source for this set is an adult woman who had mild COVID-19 (a few samples of this study predate the infection). Cell type and time point are not known. The CDR3 runs from the conserved cysteine through the conserved F or W. The order of the fields is V gene, D gene, J gene, clone size, CDR3 protein, CDR3 DNA. A D gene is named only where the DNA matches it firmly. A clone size is listed for some rows: how often the clone was seen (once, few, many), or a class if it is expanded.

v_gene: TRBV20-1; d_gene: NA; j_gene: TRBJ2-1; abundance: NA; CDR3aa: CSAVTERDNNEQFF; CDR3nt: TGCAGTGCTGTCACGGAGCGAGACAACAATGAGCAGTTCTTC
v_gene: TRBV7-8; d_gene: NA; j_gene: TRBJ1-1; abundance: many; CDR3aa: CASSLSRALNTEAFF; CDR3nt: TGTGCCAGCAGCTTATCGCGGGCCTTGAACACTGAAGCTTTCTTT
v_gene: TRBV5-1; d_gene: TRBD2; j_gene: TRBJ2-7; abundance: many; CDR3aa: CASSSSGGIYEQYF; CDR3nt: TGCGCCAGCAGCTCCAGCGGGGGGATTTACGAGCAGTACTTC
v_gene: TRBV29-1; d_gene: NA; j_gene: TRBJ2-7; abundance: few; CDR3aa: CSVGEYEQYF; CDR3nt: TGCAGCGTCGGAGAATACGAGCAGTACTTC
v_gene: TRBV3-1; d_gene: TRBD2; j_gene: TRBJ2-7; abundance: few; CDR3aa: CASSQEGTSGSWSEQYF; CDR3nt: TGTGCCAGCAGCCAAGAAGGGACTAGCGGGAGCTGGTCTGAGCAGTACTTC
v_gene: TRBV7-9; d_gene: NA; j_gene: TRBJ2-5; abundance: few; CDR3aa: CASSSSVKETQYF; CDR3nt: TGTGCCAGCAGCTCCAGCGTAAAAGAGACCCAGTACTTC
v_gene: TRBV3-1; d_gene: NA; j_gene: TRBJ2-7; abundance: NA; CDR3aa: CASRDTGYSSYEQYF; CDR3nt: TGTGCCAGCAGGGATACTGGGTATAGCTCCTACGAGCAGTACTTC
v_gene: TRBV15; d_gene: TRBD2; j_gene: TRBJ2-5; abundance: many; CDR3aa: CATSRDQGLAGETQYF; CDR3nt: TGTGCCACCAGCAGAGATCAGGGACTAGCGGGTGAGACCCAGTACTTC
v_gene: TRBV5-1; d_gene: TRBD2; j_gene: TRBJ2-7; abundance: few; CDR3aa: CASSTTSVSYEQYF; CDR3nt: TGCGCCAGCAGCACGACTAGCGTCTCCTACGAGCAGTACTTC
v_gene: TRBV6-1; d_gene: TRBD2; j_gene: TRBJ2-2; abundance: NA; CDR3aa: CASSDLAGMVGELFF; CDR3nt: TGTGCCAGCAGTGACCTAGCGGGGATGGTCGGGGAGCTGTTTTTT
v_gene: TRBV6-4; d_gene: TRBD1; j_gene: TRBJ2-3; abundance: many; CDR3aa: CASSDRGLGDTQYF; CDR3nt: TGTGCCAGCAGTGACAGGGGGCTAGGAGATACGCAGTATTTT
v_gene: TRBV12-3/TRBV12-4; d_gene: TRBD1; j_gene: TRBJ2-7; abundance: many; CDR3aa: CASSPGQGTYEQYF; CDR3nt: TGTGCCAGCAGTCCGGGACAGGGGACCTACGAGCAGTACTTC
v_gene: TRBV19; d_gene: TRBD1; j_gene: TRBJ1-1; abundance: NA; CDR3aa: CASSIPGGTEAFF; CDR3nt: TGTGCCAGTAGTATTCCAGGGGGCACTGAAGCTTTCTTT
v_gene: TRBV12-3/TRBV12-4; d_gene: NA; j_gene: TRBJ2-1; abundance: many; CDR3aa: CASILWGARSYNEQFF; CDR3nt: TGTGCCAGCATCCTTTGGGGGGCGAGGTCCTACAATGAGCAGTTCTTC
v_gene: TRBV5-1; d_gene: NA; j_gene: TRBJ2-7; abundance: few; CDR3aa: CASSAGIYEQYF; CDR3nt: TGCGCCAGCAGCGCAGGGATCTACGAGCAGTACTTC
v_gene: TRBV3-1; d_gene: NA; j_gene: TRBJ1-1; abundance: NA; CDR3aa: CASSLGLGDAFF; CDR3nt: TGTGCCAGCAGCCTGGGACTGGGTGACGCTTTCTTT
v_gene: TRBV24-1; d_gene: TRBD2; j_gene: TRBJ2-3; abundance: NA; CDR3aa: CATSEISGRTDTQYF; CDR3nt: TGTGCCACCAGTGAAATTAGCGGGAGAACAGATACGCAGTATTTT
v_gene: TRBV12-3/TRBV12-4; d_gene: NA; j_gene: TRBJ1-5; abundance: NA; CDR3aa: CASSFTRRSNQPQHF; CDR3nt: TGTGCCAGCAGTTTCACACGGCGTAGCAATCAGCCCCAGCATTTT
v_gene: TRBV29-1; d_gene: NA; j_gene: TRBJ1-5; abundance: many; CDR3aa: CSVQGPGQPQHF; CDR3nt: TGCAGCGTCCAGGGACCAGGTCAGCCCCAGCATTTT
v_gene: TRBV7-2; d_gene: TRBD2; j_gene: TRBJ2-2; abundance: many; CDR3aa: CASSTWTSDTGELFF; CDR3nt: TGTGCCAGCAGCACCTGGACTAGTGACACCGGGGAGCTGTTTTTT
v_gene: TRBV19; d_gene: TRBD2; j_gene: TRBJ2-1; abundance: many; CDR3aa: CASRGGSYNEQFF; CDR3nt: TGTGCCAGTAGGGGCGGGAGTTACAATGAGCAGTTCTTC
v_gene: TRBV5-5; d_gene: TRBD1; j_gene: TRBJ1-2; abundance: few; CDR3aa: CASSLGSPGQGSGGYTF; CDR3nt: TGTGCCAGCAGCTTGGGTTCACCGGGACAGGGGTCGGGTGGCTACACCTTC